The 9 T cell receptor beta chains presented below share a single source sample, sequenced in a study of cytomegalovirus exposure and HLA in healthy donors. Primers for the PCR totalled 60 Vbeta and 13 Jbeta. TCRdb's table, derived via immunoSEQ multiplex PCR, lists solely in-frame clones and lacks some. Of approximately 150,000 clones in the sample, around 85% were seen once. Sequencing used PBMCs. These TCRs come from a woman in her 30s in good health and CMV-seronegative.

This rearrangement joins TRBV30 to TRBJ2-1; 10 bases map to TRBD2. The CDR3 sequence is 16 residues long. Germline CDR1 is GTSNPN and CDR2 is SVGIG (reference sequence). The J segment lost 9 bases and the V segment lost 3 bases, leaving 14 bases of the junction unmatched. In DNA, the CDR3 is TGTGCCTGGAGCGGTCCGGGACTAGCGTCGGATGGTGAGCAGTTCTTC. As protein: CAWSGPGLASDGEQFF.

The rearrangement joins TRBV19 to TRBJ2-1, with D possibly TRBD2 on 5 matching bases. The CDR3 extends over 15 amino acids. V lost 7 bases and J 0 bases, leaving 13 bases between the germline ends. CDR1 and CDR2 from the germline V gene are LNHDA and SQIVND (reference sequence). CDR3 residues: CASTPTGSSYNEQFF. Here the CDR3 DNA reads TGTGCCAGTACCCCGACTGGGAGCTCCTACAATGAGCAGTTCTTC. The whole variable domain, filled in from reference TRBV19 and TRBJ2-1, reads DGGITQSPKYLFRKEGQNVTLSCEQNLNHDAMYWYRQDPGQGLRLIYYSQIVNDFQKGDIAEGYSVSREKKESFPLTVTSAQKNPTAFYLCASTPTGSSYNEQFFGPGTRLTVL.

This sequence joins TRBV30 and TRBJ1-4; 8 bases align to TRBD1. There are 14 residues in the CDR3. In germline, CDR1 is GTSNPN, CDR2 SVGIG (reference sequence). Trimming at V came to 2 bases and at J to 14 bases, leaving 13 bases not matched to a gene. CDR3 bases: TGTGCCTGGAGTAGACAGGGGCAGAGATCGCATCTGTTTTTT. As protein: CAWSRQGQRSHLFF.

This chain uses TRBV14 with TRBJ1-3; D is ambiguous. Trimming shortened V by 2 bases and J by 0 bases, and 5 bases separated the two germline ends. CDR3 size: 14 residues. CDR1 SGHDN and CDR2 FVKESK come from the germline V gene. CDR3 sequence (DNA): TGTGCCAGCAGCCAATTATTCTCTGGAAACACCATATATTTT. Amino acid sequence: CASSQLFSGNTIYF.

CDR3 nucleotide sequence: TGTGCCAGCAGCGTAGGAATGGTTCCGGGCACTGAAGCTTTCTTT. Translated, it gives CASSVGMVPGTEAFF. V is TRBV9 and J is TRBJ1-1; D uncertain. From germline, CDR1 is SGDLS and CDR2 YYNGEE. Trimming stripped 0 bases from V and 4 bases from J, with 13 bases between. This CDR3 is 15 amino acids long.

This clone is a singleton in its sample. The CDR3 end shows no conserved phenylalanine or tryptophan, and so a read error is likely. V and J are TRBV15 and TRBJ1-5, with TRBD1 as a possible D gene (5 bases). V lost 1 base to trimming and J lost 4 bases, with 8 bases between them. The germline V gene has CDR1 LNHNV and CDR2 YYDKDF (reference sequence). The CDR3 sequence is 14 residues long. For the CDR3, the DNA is TGTGCCACCAGCAGAGGGTCAGGGAATCAGCCCCAGCATGTT. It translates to CATSRGSGNQPQHV.

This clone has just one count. Here the CDR3 DNA reads TGTGCCACACAATCAGGGGCCGGATGGAACGAGCAGTACTTC. Its translation: CATQSGAGWNEQYF. The chain has TRBV19 and TRBJ2-7; D is possibly TRBD1 (6 bases). This CDR3 is 14 amino acids long. CDR1 and CDR2 (germline): LNHDA, SQIVND (reference sequence). V lost 10 bases to trimming and J lost 5 bases, with 21 bases between them.

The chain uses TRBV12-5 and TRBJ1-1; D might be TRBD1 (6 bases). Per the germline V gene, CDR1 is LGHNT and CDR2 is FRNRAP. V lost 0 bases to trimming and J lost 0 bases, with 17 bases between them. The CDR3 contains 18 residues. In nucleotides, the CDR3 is TGTGCTAGTGGTTTGGTACGAGGGGGGGCAGGTATGAACACTGAAGCTTTCTTT. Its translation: CASGLVRGGAGMNTEAFF.

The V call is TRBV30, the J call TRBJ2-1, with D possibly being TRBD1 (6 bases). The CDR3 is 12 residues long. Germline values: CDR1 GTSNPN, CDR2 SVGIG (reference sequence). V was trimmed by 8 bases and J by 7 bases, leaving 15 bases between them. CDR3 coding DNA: TGTGCCCTGGGACAAATCAGAAATGAGCAGTTCTTC. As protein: CALGQIRNEQFF.